These T cell receptor beta chains were read from a single sample in a study of T cell responses to AZD1222 COVID-19 vaccine. The repertoire was sequenced with immunoSEQ multiplex PCR; TCRdb's copy has only in-frame clones and lacks some. Among about 140,000 clones listed, around 85% were seen once. Sequencing was performed on peripheral blood, taken 28 days after the second dose of the MenACWY control vaccine. These receptors were collected from an adult who received the MenACWY meningococcal vaccine as a control. CDR3s include the opening cysteine and the closing phenylalanine or tryptophan. A D gene is named only where the DNA matches it firmly. The size field is filled for only some rows; it gives once, few, many or a size class.

J,D,V,size,CDR3,DNA
TRBJ2-1,-,TRBV5-4,-,CASSLEGSSYNEQFF,TGTGCCAGCAGCTTGGAGGGTAGCTCCTACAATGAGCAGTTCTTC
TRBJ1-2,-,TRBV6-2/TRBV6-3,-,CASSIDGTYGYTF,TGTGCCAGCAGCATTGACGGGACATATGGCTACACCTTC
TRBJ2-1,-,TRBV6-4,-,CASSETALPPYNEQFF,TGTGCCAGCAGTGAGACCGCGCTTCCCCCCTACAATGAGCAGTTCTTC
TRBJ1-5,-,TRBV5-6,-,CASSLAGAGQPQHF,TGTGCCAGCAGCTTGGCCGGGGCGGGGCAGCCCCAGCATTTT
TRBJ1-5,-,TRBV6-5,few,CASSYISGQPQHF,TGTGCCAGCAGTTACATTTCGGGTCAGCCCCAGCATTTT
TRBJ1-6,-,TRBV7-9,-,CASSLVDRAPLHF,TGTGCCAGCAGCTTAGTGGACAGAGCACCCCTCCACTTT
TRBJ2-5,-,TRBV24-1,-,CATSDLSPGGQKSSFGTQYF,TGTGCCACCAGTGATTTGAGTCCCGGGGGGCAAAAGTCCTCTTTCGGGACCCAGTACTTC
TRBJ1-6,TRBD1,TRBV7-2,-,CASSSTGVQSYNSPLHF,TGTGCCAGCAGCTCAACAGGGGTTCAGTCCTATAATTCACCCCTCCACTTT
TRBJ1-2,-,TRBV18,-,CASSPPSRAVYGYTF,TGTGCCAGCTCACCACCTTCCAGGGCCGTCTATGGCTACACCTTC
TRBJ2-1,-,TRBV5-4,-,CASSFSRSGTEFF,TGTGCCAGCAGCTTTAGCCGGTCGGGGACGGAGTTCTTC
TRBJ2-3,-,TRBV24-1,few,CATSLPQGLTDTQYF,TGTGCCACCAGTCTCCCACAGGGACTCACAGATACGCAGTATTTT
TRBJ1-1,-,TRBV12-3/TRBV12-4,-,CASTGTEAFF,TGTGCCAGCACCGGAACTGAAGCTTTCTTT
TRBJ2-3,-,TRBV7-9,-,CASSFSVGDTQYF,TGTGCCAGCAGCTTTTCTGTGGGAGATACGCAGTATTTT
TRBJ1-2,-,TRBV10-1,-,CASSDQQDYGYTF,TGCGCCAGCAGTGACCAACAAGACTATGGCTACACCTTC
TRBJ2-7,-,TRBV14,-,CASSQDPQGWSSYEQYF,TGTGCCAGCAGCCAAGATCCTCAAGGGTGGAGCTCCTACGAGCAGTACTTC
TRBJ1-2,-,TRBV5-4,-,CASRWGLDQMKGYTF,TGTGCCAGCAGGTGGGGGTTGGACCAGATGAAGGGCTACACCTTC
TRBJ1-6,TRBD1,TRBV5-4,-,CASSSGQGFKNSPLHF,TGTGCCAGCAGCTCGGGACAGGGGTTTAAGAATTCACCCCTCCACTTT
TRBJ1-2,-,TRBV18,-,CASSARGPGSAAGGYTF,TGTGCCAGCTCGGCAAGGGGCCCCGGGAGCGCGGCTGGTGGCTACACCTTC
TRBJ1-6,-,TRBV9,-,CASSQVRNSPLHF,TGTGCCAGCAGCCAGGTCAGAAATTCACCCCTCCACTTT
TRBJ2-3,-,TRBV15,-,CATSRGRRGGTDTQYF,TGTGCCACCAGCAGAGGACGGCGGGGAGGCACAGATACGCAGTATTTT
TRBJ1-2,TRBD1,TRBV7-2,-,CASSPRQGSSYGYTF,TGTGCCAGCAGCCCTCGACAGGGGAGCAGCTATGGCTACACCTTC
TRBJ1-2,-,TRBV28,-,CASDGRAGENYGYTF,TGTGCCAGCGACGGACGGGCGGGGGAAAACTATGGCTACACCTTC
TRBJ2-1,-,TRBV21-1,-,CASAWMGTYNEQFF,TGTGCCAGCGCTTGGATGGGAACCTACAATGAGCAGTTCTTC
TRBJ2-2,TRBD2,TRBV9,-,CASSVDGTSGTNTGELFF,TGTGCCAGCAGCGTAGACGGGACTAGCGGGACGAACACCGGGGAGCTGTTTTTT
TRBJ2-2,-,TRBV5-6,-,CASSLLGTSNTGELFF,TGTGCCAGCAGCTTGTTAGGCACCTCGAACACCGGGGAGCTGTTTTTT
TRBJ2-6,-,TRBV28,-,CASSAASGLSGANVLTF,TGTGCCAGCAGTGCGGCGTCAGGGTTGTCTGGGGCCAACGTCCTGACTTTC
TRBJ1-1,-,TRBV28,-,CASSWNTEAFF,TGTGCCAGCAGTTGGAACACTGAAGCTTTCTTT
TRBJ2-2,-,TRBV11-2,once,CASSPTDSNTGELFF,TGTGCCAGCAGCCCGACGGATTCGAACACCGGGGAGCTGTTTTTT
TRBJ1-6,TRBD1,TRBV5-5,-,CASTAGQGGNSPLHF,TGTGCCAGCACCGCTGGACAGGGAGGGAATTCACCCCTCCACTTT
TRBJ2-4,-,TRBV4-3,-,CASSQGPGVKNIQYF,TGCGCCAGCAGCCAAGGACCGGGTGTCAAAAACATTCAGTACTTC
TRBJ2-1,TRBD1,TRBV19,-,CASSGTGSSYNEQFF,TGTGCCAGTAGTGGGACAGGGAGCTCCTACAATGAGCAGTTCTTC
TRBJ2-1,-,TRBV7-2,-,CASSLIDRMGSYNEQFF,TGTGCCAGCAGCTTAATTGACCGGATGGGATCCTACAATGAGCAGTTCTTC
TRBJ2-7,TRBD2,TRBV5-1,-,CASSLSFRGAGAAYEQYF,TGCGCCAGCAGCTTGTCTTTCAGGGGAGCGGGGGCCGCCTACGAGCAGTACTTC
TRBJ2-2,-,TRBV19,-,CASSILGNTGELFF,TGTGCCAGTAGTATACTCGGGAACACCGGGGAGCTGTTTTTT
TRBJ2-1,TRBD2,TRBV6-4,once,CASSEAGGYNEQFF,TGTGCCAGCAGTGAAGCGGGGGGGTACAATGAGCAGTTCTTC
TRBJ2-3,TRBD2,TRBV7-9,few,CASSLGLAGGDNTDTQYF,TGTGCCAGCAGCTTAGGGCTAGCGGGGGGTGATAACACAGATACGCAGTATTTT
TRBJ1-1,TRBD1,TRBV19,-,CASSPGTGLEAFF,TGTGCCAGTAGTCCTGGGACAGGGCTTGAAGCTTTCTTT
TRBJ1-1,-,TRBV15,-,CATSRVRGGNTEAFF,TGTGCCACCAGCAGAGTTCGGGGGGGGAACACTGAAGCTTTCTTT
TRBJ2-7,TRBD1,TRBV30,-,CAWSVFWTGEDEQYF,TGTGCCTGGAGTGTATTCTGGACAGGGGAGGACGAGCAGTACTTC
TRBJ2-7,TRBD2,TRBV5-4,-,CASSSTSGRGYEQYF,TGTGCCAGCAGCTCTACTAGCGGGAGGGGTTACGAGCAGTACTTC
TRBJ1-3,-,TRBV11-3,once,CASSPGRISGNTIYF,TGTGCCAGCAGTCCCGGACGGATCTCTGGAAACACCATATATTTT
TRBJ2-1,TRBD2,TRBV5-1,-,CASSFRSGTSGSDEQFF,TGCGCCAGCAGCTTCAGGTCCGGGACTAGCGGTAGTGATGAGCAGTTCTTC
TRBJ1-5,-,TRBV9,-,CASSTDGGNNQPQHF,TGTGCCAGCAGCACGGACGGGGGCAACAATCAGCCCCAGCATTTT
TRBJ2-3,TRBD2,TRBV5-1,once,CASSSSGGTTGTQYF,TGCGCCAGCAGCTCCTCGGGGGGGACCACGGGTACGCAGTATTTT
TRBJ2-1,-,TRBV6-5,-,CASSYGLGQFF,TGTGCCAGCAGTTACGGGCTAGGGCAGTTCTTC